This entry lists 23 T cell receptor beta chains sequenced from one sample in a study of a mutant IDH1 vaccine in newly diagnosed glioma. The antigens for these receptors are not known. This table comes from immunoSEQ multiplex PCR, and its TCRdb copy is limited to in-frame clones, with some not included. There are under 40,000 clones in the sample; just under 80% occur only once, and 3.2% lies in the top ten. Time point reported: week 35, safety follow-up. Vaccination comprised doses that each held 300 ug of mutant IDH1 20-mer peptide, plus topical imiquimod. The material was PBMCs, obtained from a glioma patient whose treatment included an IDH1 peptide vaccine. Receptors originate from a man aged 35 to 55 with glioma. Some clones in this sample may be carry-over from other donors' samples.

The chain recombines TRBV2 with TRBJ1-1, with a tentative D call TRBD1 (6 bases). Germline-derived CDR1 and CDR2 are SNHLY and FYNNEI. V gave up 3 bases and J gave up 5 bases, with 10 bases separating them. The CDR3 loop spans 13 amino acids. The CDR3 DNA reads as TGTGCCAGCAGTGATGGGACACAGACTGAAGCTTTCTTT. It yields the protein CASSDGTQTEAFF.

The chain uses TRBV6-6 and TRBJ2-7, with D maybe TRBD1 (5 bases). The germline V gene has CDR1 MNHNY and CDR2 SVGAGI (reference sequence). This CDR3 region has 15 residues. V dropped 2 bases and J dropped 5 bases, with 16 bases sitting between them. Written as DNA, the CDR3 is TGTGCCAGCAGTTACCCAGGTTCAGGGATTGACGAGCAGTACTTC. This encodes CASSYPGSGIDEQYF.

The V gene is TRBV5-4, the J gene TRBJ1-2, with a possible D match to TRBD1 (6 bases). The CDR3 totals 14 residues. Between the trimmed V and J ends, which lost 0 bases and 2 bases, there was a span of 8 bases. Looked up from germline, CDR1 is SGHNT and CDR2 is YYREEE (reference sequence). The chain's CDR3 is CASSLGQGNYGYTF. CDR3 DNA: TGTGCCAGCAGCTTGGGGCAGGGGAACTATGGCTACACCTTC.

The chain employs TRBV5-1 and TRBJ1-2; a weak D match, TRBD1 (6 bases). Germline values: CDR1 SGHRS, CDR2 YFSETQ. CDR3 length: 12 amino acids. V was cut by 7 bases and J by 5 bases, with 12 bases left in between. The CDR3 bases are TGCGCCAGCGCACAGGGATTATATGGCTACACCTTC. Translation gives CASAQGLYGYTF. Filled out from reference TRBV5-1 and TRBJ1-2, the complete variable domain reads KAGVTQTPRYLIKTRGQQVTLSCSPISGHRSVSWYQQTPGQGLQFLFEYFSETQRNKGNFPGRFSGRQFSNSRSEMNVSTLELGDSALYLCASAQGLYGYTFGSGTRLTVV.

The chain uses TRBV10-3 and TRBJ2-7, with 10 bases identical to TRBD1. The CDR3 extends over 14 amino acids. V lost 8 bases, J lost 2 bases, and 6 bases stayed unmatched. CDR1 is ENHRY and CDR2 is SYGVKD in the germline V gene. The CDR3 region has the DNA TGTGCCATCGCTTCGGGACAGGGGCCCTACGAGCAGTACTTC. It is translated as CAIASGQGPYEQYF.

The CDR3 loop is CSVEQQGTNEKLFF. The CDR3 DNA reads as TGCAGCGTTGAACAGCAGGGTACGAATGAAAAACTGTTTTTT. J is TRBJ1-4 and V is TRBV29-1, with D perhaps matching TRBD1 (5 bases). The CDR3 sequence is 14 residues long. V lost 2 bases to trimming and J lost 5 bases, with 12 bases between them. Germline loops: CDR1 SQVTM, CDR2 ANQGSEA.

V and J are TRBV20-1 and TRBJ2-7; D uncertain. The CDR3 covers 10 residues. From germline, CDR1 is DFQATT and CDR2 SNEGSKA (reference sequence). The V end lost 2 bases, the J end lost 5 bases, and 4 bases lay between the germline ends. CDR3 in amino acids: CSARLNEQYF. The CDR3 coding sequence is TGCAGTGCTAGATTGAACGAGCAGTACTTC.

This clone came up a few times. The CDR3 DNA reads as TGTGCCAGCAGCTTGAGCGCGGGGGTCACTGAAGCTTTCTTT. Translating it yields CASSLSAGVTEAFF. The chain couples TRBV7-9 to TRBJ1-1; the D gene is possibly TRBD1 (5 bases). Trimming took 3 bases from V and 4 from J, leaving 12 bases between them. There are 14 residues in the CDR3. Germline V gene data show CDR1 as SEHNR and CDR2 as FQNEAQ (reference sequence). The whole variable domain, filled in from reference TRBV7-9 and TRBJ1-1, reads DTGVSQNPRHKITKRGQNVTFRCDPISEHNRLYWYRQTLGQGPEFLTYFQNEAQLEKSRLLSDRFSAERPKGSFSTLEIQRTEQGDSAMYLCASSLSAGVTEAFFGQGTRLTVV.

CDR3 region: CASSQEGTGIFKKLFF. In nucleotides, the CDR3 is TGCGCCAGCAGCCAAGAAGGGACAGGGATTTTTAAAAAACTGTTTTTT. This sequence joins TRBV4-1 and TRBJ1-4; 9 bases fit TRBD1. Germline V gene lookup returns CDR1 MGHRA and CDR2 YSYEKL. The CDR3 loop spans 16 amino acids. V was clipped by 0 bases and J by 9 bases; unmatched bases: 8.

The chain uses TRBV7-2 and TRBJ2-7; a weak D match, TRBD2 (7 bases). Germline V gene sequence: CDR1 SGHTA, CDR2 FQGNSA. V was shortened by 3 bases and J by 2 bases, with 17 bases between the two germline ends. There are 16 residues in the CDR3. As DNA, the CDR3 is TGTGCCAGCAGCTTGTCCTTGGCGGGGGCTCCCTACGAGCAGTACTTC. Translated: CASSLSLAGAPYEQYF.

The genes are TRBV4-1 and TRBJ2-3; D is undetermined. Trimming stripped 5 bases from V and 4 bases from J, with 7 bases between. The CDR3 spans 12 residues. Per the germline V gene, CDR1 is MGHRA and CDR2 is YSYEKL. CDR3 nucleotides: TGCGCCAGCAGCTGGGGTGCAGATACGCAGTATTTT. It codes for CASSWGADTQYF.

This chain links TRBV6-5 with TRBJ2-7, with TRBD1 identical over 9 bases. The ends lost 6 bases at V and 7 bases at J; junction bases unmatched: 10. The CDR3 runs to 14 residues. Germline-derived CDR1 and CDR2 are MNHEY and SVGAGI. This chain's CDR3 is CASRVDGTGQEQYF. The CDR3 DNA reads as TGTGCCAGCAGGGTAGACGGGACAGGGCAAGAGCAGTACTTC.

This clone counts as medium-sized. The rearrangement joins TRBV29-1 to TRBJ2-7, with unresolved D. The CDR3 has 12 residues. Germline CDR1 reads SQVTM; CDR2 reads ANQGSEA. V was pared by 4 bases and J by 3 bases, with 10 bases between. DNA for the CDR3: TGCAGCGTTGCTGGCAGAGGCTACGAGCAGTACTTC. It yields the protein CSVAGRGYEQYF.

V is TRBV7-2 and J is TRBJ2-7, with D perhaps TRBD1 or TRBD2 (6 bases each). V lost 5 bases and J 3 bases, leaving 14 bases between the germline ends. Looked up from germline, CDR1 is SGHTA and CDR2 is FQGNSA. This CDR3 region has 14 residues. The CDR3 here is CASSLGGFGYEQYF. CDR3 bases: TGTGCCAGCAGCCTAGGGGGGTTTGGCTACGAGCAGTACTTC.

The chain combines TRBV30 with TRBJ1-6; TRBD1 might be the D (5 bases). The CDR3 runs 13 residues. The V gene's germline CDR1 is GTSNPN and CDR2 SVGIG (reference sequence). V was shortened by 0 bases and J by 10 bases, with 10 bases between the two germline ends. CDR3 protein: CAWSVQGESPLHF. DNA for the CDR3: TGTGCCTGGAGTGTACAAGGGGAATCACCCCTCCACTTT.

J is TRBJ2-7 and V is TRBV5-6; the match to TRBD2 covers 10 bases. Germline CDR1 and CDR2: SGHDT and YYEEEE. J lost 0 bases, V lost 6 bases, and 6 bases had no gene match. CDR3 length equals 15 residues. CDR3 in amino acids: CASTIAGGYSYEQYF. CDR3 in DNA: TGTGCCAGCACGATAGCGGGGGGCTACTCCTACGAGCAGTACTTC.

The chain joins TRBV4-2 to TRBJ2-1; TRBD2 matches 10 bases. After removal of 6 bases from V and 1 base from J, the junction contained 6 bases not matched to a gene. The CDR3 has 16 residues. Germline values: CDR1 LGHNA, CDR2 YNFKEQ. The CDR3 protein is CASSHPSGGSYNEQFF. The CDR3 nucleotides are TGTGCCAGCAGTCATCCTAGCGGGGGATCCTACAATGAGCAGTTCTTC.

The rearrangement joins TRBV28 to TRBJ1-1; no clear D gene. CDR1 and CDR2 (germline): MDHEN, SYDVKM. V dropped 9 bases and J dropped 4 bases, with 18 bases sitting between them. The CDR3 loop spans 14 amino acids. The CDR3 spells CASSPSGEPTEAFF. The CDR3 DNA reads as TGTGCCAGTAGCCCCTCGGGCGAGCCCACTGAAGCTTTCTTT.

The chain has TRBV25-1 and TRBJ1-2; TRBD1 might be the D (6 bases). Trimming stripped 3 bases from V and 0 bases from J, with 14 bases between. The CDR3 runs to 16 residues. Looked up from germline, CDR1 is MGHDK and CDR2 is SYGVNS. CDR3 sequence: CASSDPGRTANYGYTF. For the CDR3, the DNA is TGTGCCAGCAGTGATCCCGGACGGACAGCTAACTATGGCTACACCTTC.

The V and J genes are TRBV28 and TRBJ1-1, with D possibly matching TRBD1 (5 bases). V was clipped by 10 bases and J by 12 bases, with 24 bases between them. There are 13 residues in the CDR3. The germline V gene has CDR1 MDHEN and CDR2 SYDVKM. CDR3 nucleotides: TGTGCCACCAATCAACTGGGACGGCGGATGTCTTTCTTT. It codes for CATNQLGRRMSFF. The full variable domain, with the rest looked up from reference TRBV28 and TRBJ1-1, is DVKVTQSSRYLVKRTGEKVFLECVQDMDHENMFWYRQDPGLGLRLIYFSYDVKMKEKGDIPEGYSVSREKKERFSLILESASTNQTSMYLCATNQLGRRMSFFGQGTRLTVV.

This chain connects TRBV4-1 to TRBJ2-5, with 7 bases matching TRBD2. Germline V CDR1 and CDR2: MGHRA, YSYEKL. V lost 1 base to trimming and J lost 5 bases; unmatched junction nucleotides: 4. The CDR3 length is 14 residues. The CDR3 reads CASSQAGLGETQYF. The CDR3 DNA sequence: TGCGCCAGCAGCCAAGCCGGACTAGGGGAGACCCAGTACTTC.

The chain combines TRBV15 with TRBJ1-2, with D uncertain. Germline CDR1 is LNHNV and CDR2 is YYDKDF (reference sequence). Trimming left V 0 bases short and J 4 bases short, with 12 bases between. This CDR3 contains 15 residues. CDR3 in amino acids: CATSRDPGSTYGYTF. The CDR3 DNA sequence: TGTGCCACCAGCAGAGATCCTGGGTCTACCTATGGCTACACCTTC.

The V call is TRBV2, the J call TRBJ1-2; 9 nucleotides align to TRBD1. Germline V gene lookup returns CDR1 SNHLY and CDR2 FYNNEI. V trimming: 5 bases; J trimming: 7 bases; junction bases outside the gene matches: 5. CDR3 length equals 13 residues. CDR3 sequence reads: CASSQTGGSGYTF. The CDR3 DNA sequence: TGTGCCAGCAGTCAGACAGGGGGATCTGGCTACACCTTC.